This T cell receptor (beta chain) was observed in a study of blood T cells in healthy people across ages. Primed by a sample-barcoded 5' primer and a J-beta primer mix, a second PCR proceeded for 7 to 11 cycles. TCRdb re-called the 5' RACE reads through MiXCR, storing one row per CDR3 protein. The repertoire has about 1.7 million distinct CDR3 sequences, under 30% of them found once; the top ten carry over 7%. The sample consisted of blood. This receptor was identified in a woman between 25 and 40 years old in good health.

CDR3 bases: TGCGCCAGCAGCCCGATGACAGGGGGTTCGGAAGGTTCACCCCTCCACTTT. This sequence encodes CASSPMTGGSEGSPLHF. The gene calls are TRBV5-1 and TRBJ1-6; TRBD1 matches 9 bases. In germline, CDR1 is SGHRS, CDR2 YFSETQ. V lost 4 bases, J lost 9 bases, and 14 bases stayed unmatched. The CDR3 sequence is 17 residues long.